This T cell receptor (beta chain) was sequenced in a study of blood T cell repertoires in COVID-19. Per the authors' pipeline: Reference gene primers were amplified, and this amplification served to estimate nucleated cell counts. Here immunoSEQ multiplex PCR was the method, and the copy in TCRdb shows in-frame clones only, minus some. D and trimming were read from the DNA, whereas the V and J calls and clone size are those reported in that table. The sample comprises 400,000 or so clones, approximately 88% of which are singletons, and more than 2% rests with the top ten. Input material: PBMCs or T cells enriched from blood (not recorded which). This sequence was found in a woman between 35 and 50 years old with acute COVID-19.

The CDR3 DNA follows: TGTGCCAGCAGTGGGGCTGTCCAAGAGACCCAGTACTTC. Residues: CASSGAVQETQYF. This rearrangement joins TRBV2 to TRBJ2-5; D is uncertain. CDR1 and CDR2 from the germline V gene are SNHLY and FYNNEI. V lost 4 bases to trimming and J lost 1 base, with 7 bases between them. The CDR3 covers 13 residues.